This TCR beta chain is from a study of T cells after yellow fever vaccination. Across the whole study: Fractions low in cell number were prepared with SMART-Seq v4 Ultra Low Input. Study-wide results and limits: Though it reached lower strength, the secondary response hit its peak faster, day 5 versus 15. Abundant bulk-derived clonotypes could contaminate FACS-sorted repertoires.

Trimming at V came to 4 bases and at J to 3 bases, leaving 6 bases not matched to a gene. Per the germline V gene, CDR1 is SGHNT and CDR2 is YYREEE (reference sequence). The CDR3 has 15 amino acids. Concerning this clonotype itself: Its antigen is unknown.

Making TCR cDNA involved 5'RACE template switching, which added UMIs and a universal primer site. TCRdb independently ran MiXCR on the 5' RACE reads; one entry per CDR3 protein. Among 100,000 to 150,000 distinct CDR3 sequences, roughly 7.2% were seen once, and the ten largest hold approximately 2.7%. Sequencing used CD4+ T cells sorted from PBMCs, obtained 45 days after the first yellow fever vaccination. V and J are TRBV5-4 and TRBJ2-4, with TRBD1 matching over 8 bases. The sequence derives from a man aged 18 to 35 who received the YFV17D yellow fever vaccine. CDR3 amino acids: CASSPKDRDKNIQYF. The CDR3 bases are TGTGCCAGCAGCCCAAAGGACAGGGACAAAAACATTCAGTACTTC.